A single sample is the source of the 3 T cell receptor beta chains below, sequenced in a study of control samples from healthy donors and cancer patients. Assay used: immunoSEQ multiplex PCR; TCRdb lists only in-frame clones, some missing. The sample shows about 98,000 clones, roughly 82% of them seen only once. The sequenced material came from blood. These receptors all stem from a man in his sixties in good health.

This chain connects TRBV28 to TRBJ1-2, with 9 bases lining up with TRBD1. There are 14 residues in the CDR3. Per the germline V gene, CDR1 is MDHEN and CDR2 is SYDVKM. The J segment lost 8 bases and the V segment lost 6 bases, leaving 10 bases of the junction unmatched. The CDR3 sequence is CASSLGQGQGGYTF. DNA of the CDR3: TGTGCCAGCAGCCTAGGACAGGGGCAAGGAGGCTACACCTTC.

This chain links TRBV6-5 with TRBJ1-3, with 7 bases matching TRBD1. Germline assignment: CDR1 MNHEY and CDR2 SVGAGI. CDR3 length: 13 amino acids. The V gene end was trimmed by 10 bases and the J gene end by 2 bases; junction bases not matched to a gene: 5. This CDR3 is CATRGGPGNTIYF. The CDR3, as DNA: TGTGCCACGAGAGGGGGCCCTGGAAACACCATATATTTT.

V and J are TRBV5-1 and TRBJ2-5; no reliable D call. This CDR3 is 14 amino acids long. Germline-derived CDR1 and CDR2 are SGHRS and YFSETQ. The ends were cut back, 0 bases at V and 5 bases at J, with 11 bases in the middle. The CDR3 bases are TGCGCCAGCAGCTTGGGGGTGGATCCGGAGACCCAGTACTTC. Protein sequence: CASSLGVDPETQYF.